Below are 9 T cell receptor beta chains sequenced from a single sample in a study of blood T cell repertoires in COVID-19. Data came from immunoSEQ multiplex PCR; TCRdb stores just in-frame clones and leaves some out. The sample yields roughly 240,000 clones, 83% seen once. Sample: PBMCs or T cells enriched from blood (not recorded which). Receptors were obtained from a woman in her thirties or forties who had been exposed to COVID-19.

The V gene is TRBV6-5, the J gene TRBJ2-3; TRBD2 matches at 9 bases. Germline assignment: CDR1 MNHEY and CDR2 SVGAGI. This CDR3 has 15 amino acids. Trimming cost V 7 bases and J 3 bases; bases outside gene matches: 8. The CDR3 DNA reads TGTGCCAGCACCTCTAGCGGGGCCCCTACAGATACGCAGTATTTT. This encodes CASTSSGAPTDTQYF.

This chain joins TRBV6-6 and TRBJ2-7; 9 bases are shared with TRBD1. V shed 0 bases, J shed 4 bases, and the junction held 7 bases outside the gene matches. The length of the CDR3 is 16 residues. Germline lookup yields CDR1 MNHNY and CDR2 SVGAGI (reference sequence). CDR3 protein: CASSYSAGDRVYEQYF. CDR3 in DNA: TGTGCCAGCAGTTACTCTGCGGGGGACAGGGTGTACGAGCAGTACTTC.

J is TRBJ2-5 and V is TRBV7-9, with D unclear. Trimming took off 6 bases at V and 2 bases at J, with 13 bases between the two ends. The CDR3 is 14 residues long. Looked up from germline, CDR1 is SEHNR and CDR2 is FQNEAQ (reference sequence). CDR3 bases: TGTGCCAGCAGTACCATCTTCAGGCAAGAGACCCAGTACTTC. Its protein is CASSTIFRQETQYF.

This chain joins TRBV5-1 and TRBJ2-3; 7 bases align to TRBD2. The CDR3 extends over 16 amino acids. The V segment lost 0 bases and the J segment 3 bases; nucleotides outside the gene matches: 7. Germline V gives CDR1 SGHRS, CDR2 YFSETQ. The CDR3 DNA reads TGCGCCAGCAGCTTGGTGGCTAGCGGCGTAACAGATACGCAGTATTTT. It specifies CASSLVASGVTDTQYF.

The chain has TRBV9 and TRBJ2-7; possible D gene TRBD2, 7 bases. Germline CDR1 reads SGDLS; CDR2 reads YYNGEE. Trimming took 0 bases from V and 6 from J, leaving 16 bases between them. The CDR3 contains 15 residues. The DNA of the CDR3 is TGTGCCAGCAGCGTAGAAGGGGGGGCCGCTGCCGAGCAGTACTTC. Protein: CASSVEGGAAAEQYF. Combining the CDR3 with reference TRBV9 and TRBJ2-7 gives the whole variable domain DSGVTQTPKHLITATGQRVTLRCSPRSGDLSVYWYQQSLDQGLQFLIQYYNGEERAKGNILERFSAQQFPDLHSELNLSSLELGDSALYFCASSVEGGAAAEQYFGPGTRLTVT.

CDR3 in amino acids: CASSLGPASRADTQYF. Here the CDR3 DNA reads TGTGCCAGCAGCTTAGGGCCAGCATCGAGGGCAGATACGCAGTATTTT. J is TRBJ2-3 and V is TRBV11-2; weak D call: TRBD2 (5 bases). This CDR3 is built from 16 residues. The germline V gene encodes CDR1 SGHAT and CDR2 FQNNGV. Trimming left V 1 base short and J 4 bases short, with 15 bases between.

CDR3 in amino acids: CASSPSGSGANVLTF. For the CDR3, the DNA is TGCGCCAGCAGCCCGTCCGGGTCTGGGGCCAACGTCCTGACTTTC. V and J are TRBV5-1 and TRBJ2-6, with no clear D. The CDR3 runs to 15 residues. The germline gives CDR1 SGHRS, CDR2 YFSETQ. V was clipped by 4 bases and J by 1 base, with 9 bases between them.

The rearrangement joins TRBV27 to TRBJ2-3; 11 bases fit TRBD1. The CDR3 contains 15 residues. After removal of 7 bases from V and 7 bases from J, the junction contained 10 bases not matched to a gene. Germline lookup yields CDR1 MNHEY and CDR2 SMNVEV (reference sequence). The CDR3 DNA reads as TGTGCCAGCACTGGACAGGGGGCGAATACAAATACGCAGTATTTT. This codes for CASTGQGANTNTQYF.

This clone appeared a single time. This CDR3 reads CASSLGTSGVTDTQYF. Written as DNA, the CDR3 is TGTGCCAGCAGCTTGGGGACTAGCGGAGTCACAGATACGCAGTATTTT. The chain links TRBV5-5 to TRBJ2-3, with 10 bases fitting TRBD2. CDR1 and CDR2 (germline): SGHKS, YYEKEE (reference sequence). The CDR3 is made up of 16 amino acids. Germline trimming cut 0 bases from V and 2 bases from J; bases unmatched to any gene: 3.